This T cell receptor beta chain comes out of a study of neoadjuvant nivolumab and ipilimumab in lung cancer. Study summary: Nivolumab 3 mg/kg was given days 1, 15 and 29, plus ipilimumab 1 mg/kg day 1 in combination.

Clones were read by immunoSEQ multiplex PCR, and TCRdb kept only the in-frame ones, dropping some. Here the sample spans about 6,900 clones, more than 70% being singletons. The V end lost 3 bases, the J end lost 3 bases, and 9 bases lay between the germline ends. The germline V gene encodes CDR1 SGDLS and CDR2 YYNGEE. This CDR3 contains 13 residues. The sequence came from an adult with non-small cell lung cancer. The sample was tumor tissue, taken after neoadjuvant nivolumab, alone or with ipilimumab, at or shortly before surgery. The chain is built from TRBV9 and TRBJ1-1, with D unclear. The CDR3 sequence is CASSGNDYTEAFF. The CDR3 coding sequence is TGTGCCAGCAGCGGAAATGACTACACTGAAGCTTTCTTT.